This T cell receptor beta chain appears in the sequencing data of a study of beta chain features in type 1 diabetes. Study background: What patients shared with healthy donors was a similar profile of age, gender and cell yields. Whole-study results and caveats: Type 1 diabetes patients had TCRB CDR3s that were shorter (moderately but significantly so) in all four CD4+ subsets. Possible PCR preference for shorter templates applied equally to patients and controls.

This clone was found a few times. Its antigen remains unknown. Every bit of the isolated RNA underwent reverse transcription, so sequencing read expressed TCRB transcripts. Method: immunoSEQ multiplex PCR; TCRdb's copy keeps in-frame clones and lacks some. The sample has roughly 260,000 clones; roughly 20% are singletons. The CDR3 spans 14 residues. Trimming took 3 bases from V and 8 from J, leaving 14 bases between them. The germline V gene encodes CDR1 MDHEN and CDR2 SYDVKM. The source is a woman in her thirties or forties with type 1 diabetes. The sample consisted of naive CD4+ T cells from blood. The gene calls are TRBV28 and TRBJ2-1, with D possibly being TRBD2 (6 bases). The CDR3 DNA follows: TGTGCCAGCAGTTTCCTGACTAGTCTGCATGAGCAGTTCTTC. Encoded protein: CASSFLTSLHEQFF.